Listed below are T cell receptor beta chains from one sample, sequenced in a study of blood T cell repertoires in COVID-19. Using immunoSEQ multiplex PCR, the repertoire was profiled, and TCRdb retains in-frame clones only, with some absent. The table includes 150,000 to 200,000 clones, approximately 88% detected once. Input material: PBMCs or T cells enriched from blood (not recorded which). The receptors here all came from a woman aged 18-29 years who had recovered from COVID-19. The CDR3 runs from the conserved cysteine through the conserved F or W. D genes are given only for firm matches. Only some rows state a clone size, as once, few, many or a class for expanded clones.

v_gene,abundance,d_gene,j_gene,CDR3aa,CDR3nt
TRBV5-1,NA,NA,TRBJ1-2,CASSFGGPNVYGYTF,TGCGCCAGCAGCTTCGGAGGGCCTAACGTTTATGGCTACACCTTC
TRBV20-1,NA,NA,TRBJ1-1,CSARDPVVFF,TGCAGTGCTAGAGATCCGGTGGTTTTCTTT
TRBV13,NA,TRBD1,TRBJ1-1,CASSPYPGTGKYTEAFF,TGTGCCAGCAGCCCTTATCCCGGGACAGGGAAATACACTGAAGCTTTCTTT
TRBV10-2,NA,NA,TRBJ1-1,CASSLRSIIAEAFF,TGCGCCAGCAGCCTACGCTCGATTATAGCTGAAGCTTTCTTT
TRBV7-9,NA,NA,TRBJ2-7,CASSWDFYEQYF,TGTGCCAGCAGCTGGGACTTCTACGAGCAGTACTTC
TRBV6-4,NA,NA,TRBJ2-1,CASSDAQAPHEQFF,TGTGCCAGCAGTGACGCTCAGGCCCCCCATGAGCAGTTCTTC
TRBV19,NA,TRBD2,TRBJ2-7,CASSNHGLSGAYEQYF,TGTGCCAGTAGTAACCACGGACTAAGCGGGGCCTACGAGCAGTACTTC
TRBV6-5,NA,TRBD1,TRBJ1-2,CASFRDRDLYGYTF,TGTGCCAGTTTCCGGGACAGGGACCTTTATGGCTACACCTTC
TRBV6-2/TRBV6-3,NA,TRBD1,TRBJ1-3,CASSDPTGPGNTIYF,TGTGCCAGCAGTGATCCGACAGGGCCAGGAAACACCATATATTTT
TRBV28,NA,TRBD1,TRBJ2-1,CASRGQGTRTEQFF,TGTGCCAGCAGGGGACAGGGTACTCGAACTGAGCAGTTCTTC
TRBV13,NA,NA,TRBJ2-2,CASTQGNTGELFF,TGTGCCAGCACGCAGGGGAACACCGGGGAGCTGTTTTTT
TRBV11-2,NA,TRBD2,TRBJ2-1,CASSFITSGRISSYNEQFF,TGTGCCAGCAGCTTTATAACTAGCGGGAGGATCAGCTCCTACAATGAGCAGTTCTTC
TRBV10-2,NA,NA,TRBJ2-7,CASSDGGSPYEQYF,TGCGCCAGCAGTGATGGGGGGAGTCCCTACGAGCAGTACTTC
TRBV30,few,TRBD1,TRBJ1-2,CAWSKTGLGGYTF,TGTGCCTGGAGCAAGACAGGGTTGGGGGGCTACACCTTC
TRBV27,NA,TRBD2,TRBJ2-7,CASSWSGGAYEQYF,TGTGCCAGCAGTTGGAGCGGGGGGGCGTACGAGCAGTACTTC
TRBV19,NA,TRBD2,TRBJ2-7,CASSIAGGAYEQYF,TGTGCCAGTAGTATCGCGGGGGGGGCCTACGAGCAGTACTTC
TRBV19,few,NA,TRBJ2-7,CASSSGGLGEQYF,TGTGCCAGTAGTTCCGGGGGGCTGGGAGAGCAGTACTTC
TRBV29-1,NA,NA,TRBJ1-2,CSVVGRQDNYGYTF,TGCAGCGTTGTTGGCCGACAGGACAACTATGGCTACACCTTC
TRBV14,NA,TRBD1,TRBJ2-2,CASSPLAAGGERTGELFF,TGTGCCAGCAGCCCCCTTGCGGCAGGGGGCGAGAGGACCGGGGAGCTGTTTTTT
TRBV12-3/TRBV12-4,NA,NA,TRBJ2-7,CASRRSGLDEQYF,TGTGCCAGCAGAAGATCAGGTCTTGACGAGCAGTACTTC
TRBV30,NA,NA,TRBJ1-1,CAWSRDTEAFF,TGTGCCTGGAGTAGAGACACTGAAGCTTTCTTT
TRBV5-4,NA,TRBD2,TRBJ2-1,CASSPSGSSGSYGEQFF,TGTGCCAGCAGCCCCTCGGGTTCTAGCGGGAGTTATGGTGAGCAGTTCTTC